This TCR beta chain was sequenced during a study of PD-1 blockade in classical Hodgkin lymphoma. J was trimmed by 0 bases and V by 3 bases; bases with no gene match: 5. The CDR3 loop spans 15 amino acids. In germline, CDR1 is SGHVS, CDR2 FNYEAQ. All patients experienced relapse after autologous stem cell transplantation, and brentuximab vedotin exposure was variable. Libraries were prepared by immunoSEQ multiplex PCR; TCRdb keeps only in-frame clonotypes and omits some of them. The table has around 99,000 clones, approximately 80% seen once; the top ten hold approximately 15%. In regard to this clone: Its antigen remains unidentified.

Study-wide results and limits: In CD4+ cells, TCR diversity went up significantly by C4D1, but in CD8+ cells it did not.

This receptor was taken from a human donor with classical Hodgkin lymphoma. Source: peripheral blood mononuclear cells (PBMCs), taken before the second cycle of nivolumab. The chain couples TRBV7-6 to TRBJ2-7, with TRBD2 matching 7 bases. The DNA of the CDR3 is TGTGCCAGCAGCTTGAGTGGACTAGGCTCCTACGAGCAGTACTTC. Translation gives CASSLSGLGSYEQYF.